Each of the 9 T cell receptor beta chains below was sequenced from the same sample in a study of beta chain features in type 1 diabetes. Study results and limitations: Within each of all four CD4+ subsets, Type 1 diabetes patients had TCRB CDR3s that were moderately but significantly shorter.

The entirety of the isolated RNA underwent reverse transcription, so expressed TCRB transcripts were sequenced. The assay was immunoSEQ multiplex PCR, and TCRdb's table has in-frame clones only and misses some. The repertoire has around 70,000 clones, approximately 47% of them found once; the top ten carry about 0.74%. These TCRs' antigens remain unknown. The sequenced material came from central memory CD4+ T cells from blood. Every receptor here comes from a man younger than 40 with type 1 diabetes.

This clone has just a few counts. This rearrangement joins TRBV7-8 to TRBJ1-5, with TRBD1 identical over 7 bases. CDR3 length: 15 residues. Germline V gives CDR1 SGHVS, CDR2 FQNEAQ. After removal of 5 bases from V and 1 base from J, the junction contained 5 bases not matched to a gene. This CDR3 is CASSEGTVSNQPQHF. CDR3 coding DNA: TGTGCCAGCAGCGAAGGGACAGTCAGCAATCAGCCCCAGCATTTT.

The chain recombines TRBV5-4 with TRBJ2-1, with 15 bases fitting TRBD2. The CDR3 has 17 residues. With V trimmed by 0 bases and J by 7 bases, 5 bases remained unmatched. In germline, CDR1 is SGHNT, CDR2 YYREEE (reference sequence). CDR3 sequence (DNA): TGTGCCAGCAGCTTGGGGGGACTAGCGGGAGGAGGGAATGAGCAGTTCTTC. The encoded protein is CASSLGGLAGGGNEQFF.

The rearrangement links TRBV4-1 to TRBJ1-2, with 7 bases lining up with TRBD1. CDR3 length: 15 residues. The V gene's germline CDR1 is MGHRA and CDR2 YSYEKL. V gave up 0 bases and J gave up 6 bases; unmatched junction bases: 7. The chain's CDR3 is CASSQDIARGDGYTF. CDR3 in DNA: TGCGCCAGCAGCCAAGATATTGCCAGGGGGGATGGCTACACCTTC.

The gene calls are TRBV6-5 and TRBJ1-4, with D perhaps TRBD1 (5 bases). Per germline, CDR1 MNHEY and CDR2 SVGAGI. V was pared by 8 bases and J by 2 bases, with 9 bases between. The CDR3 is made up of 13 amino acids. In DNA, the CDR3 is TGTGCCAGCTCACGGGGGACTAATGAAAAACTGTTTTTT. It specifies CASSRGTNEKLFF.

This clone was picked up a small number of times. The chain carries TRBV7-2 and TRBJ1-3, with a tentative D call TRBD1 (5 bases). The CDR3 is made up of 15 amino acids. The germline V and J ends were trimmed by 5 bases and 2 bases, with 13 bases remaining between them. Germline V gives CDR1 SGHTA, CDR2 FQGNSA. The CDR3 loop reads CASSTYQGTGNTIYF. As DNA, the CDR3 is TGTGCCAGCAGCACTTACCAGGGTACTGGAAACACCATATATTTT.

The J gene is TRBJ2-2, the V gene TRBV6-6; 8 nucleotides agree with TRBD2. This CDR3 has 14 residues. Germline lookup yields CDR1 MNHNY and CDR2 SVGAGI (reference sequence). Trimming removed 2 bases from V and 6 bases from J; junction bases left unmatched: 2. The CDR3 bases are TGTGCCAGCAGTTACGACGGGGGGGCCGGGGAGCTGTTTTTT. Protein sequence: CASSYDGGAGELFF.

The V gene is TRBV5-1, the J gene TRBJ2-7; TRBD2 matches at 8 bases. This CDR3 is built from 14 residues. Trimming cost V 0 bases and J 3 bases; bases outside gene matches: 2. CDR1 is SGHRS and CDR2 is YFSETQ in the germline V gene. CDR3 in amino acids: CASSLVGGDYEQYF. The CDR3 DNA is TGCGCCAGCAGCTTGGTCGGGGGGGACTACGAGCAGTACTTC.

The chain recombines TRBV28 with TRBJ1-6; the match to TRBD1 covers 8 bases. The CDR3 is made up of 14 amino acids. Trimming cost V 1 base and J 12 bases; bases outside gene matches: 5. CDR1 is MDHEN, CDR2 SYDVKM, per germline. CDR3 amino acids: CASSLFGQGLPLHF. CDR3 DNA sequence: TGTGCCAGCAGTTTATTCGGACAGGGCTTACCCCTCCACTTT.

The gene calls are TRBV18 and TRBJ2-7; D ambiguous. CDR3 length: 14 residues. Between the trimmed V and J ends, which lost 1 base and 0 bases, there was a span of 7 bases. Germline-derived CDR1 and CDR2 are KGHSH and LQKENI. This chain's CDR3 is CASSPLGGSYEQYF. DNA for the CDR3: TGTGCCAGCTCACCACTAGGCGGCTCCTACGAGCAGTACTTC.